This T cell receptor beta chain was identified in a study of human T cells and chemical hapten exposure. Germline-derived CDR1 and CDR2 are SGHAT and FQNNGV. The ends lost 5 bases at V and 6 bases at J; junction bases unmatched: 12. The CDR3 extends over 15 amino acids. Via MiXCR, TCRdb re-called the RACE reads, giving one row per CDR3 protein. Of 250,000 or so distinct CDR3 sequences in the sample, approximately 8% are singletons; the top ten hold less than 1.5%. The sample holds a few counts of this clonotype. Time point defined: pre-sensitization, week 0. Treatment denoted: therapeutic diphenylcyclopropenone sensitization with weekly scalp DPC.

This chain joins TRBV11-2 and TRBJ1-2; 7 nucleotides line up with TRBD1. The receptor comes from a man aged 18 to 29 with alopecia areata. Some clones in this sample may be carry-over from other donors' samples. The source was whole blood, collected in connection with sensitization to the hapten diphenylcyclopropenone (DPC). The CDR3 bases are TGTGCCAGCAGCCAAAACAGGGGAGGAGTCGATGGCTACACCTTC. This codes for CASSQNRGGVDGYTF. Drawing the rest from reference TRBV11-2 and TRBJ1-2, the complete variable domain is EAGVAQSPRYKIIEKRQSVAFWCNPISGHATLYWYQQILGQGPKLLIQFQNNGVVDDSQLPKDRFSAERLKGVDSTLKIQPAKLEDSAVYLCASSQNRGGVDGYTFGSGTRLTVV.